Listed here are 7 T cell receptor beta chains from one sample, sequenced in a study of CD8 T cells in Susac syndrome. About 0.45 to 1 ug RNA was reverse transcribed with random hexamers. One entry per CDR3 protein results from TCRdb running MiXCR on the immunoSEQ multiplex PCR reads. The sample lists 140,000 to 150,000 distinct CDR3 sequences; 95% were seen once. Material: CD4+ T cells from PBMCs. These receptors all stem from a human donor with Susac syndrome.

This rearrangement joins TRBV24-1 to TRBJ2-1, with 7 bases matching TRBD2. This CDR3 region has 12 residues. After removal of 9 bases from V and 5 bases from J, the junction contained 3 bases not matched to a gene. The germline CDR1 and CDR2 sequences are KGHDR and SFDVKD. The CDR3 DNA is TGTGCCACCGGGGGGGTGGACAATGAGCAGTTCTTC. It specifies CATGGVDNEQFF.

CDR3 in DNA: TGCAGTGCTAGAGATCAAGGTCTCCCGGCCTACAATGAGCAGTTCTTC. Protein sequence: CSARDQGLPAYNEQFF. The V gene is TRBV20-1, the J gene TRBJ2-1; D not certain. This CDR3 contains 16 residues. Germline V gives CDR1 DFQATT, CDR2 SNEGSKA (reference sequence). With 0 bases removed from V and 2 bases from J, the gap between germline ends came to 14 bases.

This chain joins TRBV5-4 and TRBJ1-6; D unresolved. The CDR3 contains 16 residues. Germline-derived CDR1 and CDR2 are SGHNT and YYREEE (reference sequence). The V end lost 0 bases, the J end lost 10 bases, and 17 bases lay between the germline ends. CDR3 region: CASSLGTPRPGSPLHF. CDR3 bases: TGTGCCAGCAGCTTGGGAACTCCCCGCCCGGGATCACCCCTCCACTTT.

This chain uses TRBV3-1 with TRBJ2-6, with D perhaps matching TRBD1 (5 bases). There are 17 residues in the CDR3. Germline CDR1 is LGHDT and CDR2 is YNNKEL (reference sequence). V was shortened by 6 bases and J by 0 bases, with 15 bases between the two germline ends. The CDR3 region is CASSPFAGYSGANVLTF. The CDR3 DNA follows: TGTGCCAGCAGTCCTTTTGCAGGGTACTCTGGGGCCAACGTCCTGACTTTC.

This clonotype was seen only once. The chain has TRBV3-1 and TRBJ2-5; 8 bases agree with TRBD2. Trimming at V came to 0 bases and at J to 5 bases, leaving 14 bases not matched to a gene. This CDR3 has 18 amino acids. The germline V gene encodes CDR1 LGHDT and CDR2 YNNKEL (reference sequence). CDR3 protein: CASSQDVRREARLETQYF. The DNA of the CDR3 is TGTGCCAGCAGCCAAGATGTAAGGCGGGAGGCCCGTTTGGAGACCCAGTACTTC.

This chain links TRBV11-2 with TRBJ1-1; no definite D call. Germline V CDR1 and CDR2: SGHAT, FQNNGV. The CDR3 sequence is 14 residues long. The germline V and J ends were trimmed by 4 bases and 5 bases, with 14 bases remaining between them. The CDR3 region has the DNA TGTGCCAGCAGCTCCCGACCATCTCCTACTGAAGCTTTCTTT. Its translation: CASSSRPSPTEAFF.

The gene calls are TRBV12-3 or TRBV12-4 and TRBJ2-5, with D tentatively TRBD2 (6 bases). V was cut by 7 bases and J by 4 bases, with 19 bases left in between. The CDR3 has 15 amino acids. CDR3 nucleotides: TGTGCCAGCAACACTAATCCTTTGGGGGGAGAGACCCAGTACTTC. It yields the protein CASNTNPLGGETQYF.